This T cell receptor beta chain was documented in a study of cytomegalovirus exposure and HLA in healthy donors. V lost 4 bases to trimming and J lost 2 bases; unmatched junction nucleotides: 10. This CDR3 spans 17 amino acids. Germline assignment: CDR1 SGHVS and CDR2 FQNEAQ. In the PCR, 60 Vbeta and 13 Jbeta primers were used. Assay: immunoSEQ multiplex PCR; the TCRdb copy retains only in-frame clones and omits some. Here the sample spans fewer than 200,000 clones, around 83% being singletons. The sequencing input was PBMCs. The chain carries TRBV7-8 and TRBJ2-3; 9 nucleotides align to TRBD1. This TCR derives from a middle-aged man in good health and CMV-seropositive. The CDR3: CASSSRGQGLNTDTQYF. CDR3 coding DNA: TGTGCCAGCAGCTCCCGAGGACAGGGGCTGAACACAGATACGCAGTATTTT.